Following are 31 T cell receptor beta chains from one sample sequenced in a study of blood T cell repertoires in COVID-19. Assay: immunoSEQ multiplex PCR; the TCRdb copy retains only in-frame clones and omits some. This sample yields some 490,000 clones, of which approximately 86% are seen a single time; 8.3% belongs to the top ten. Sample: PBMCs or T cells enriched from blood (not recorded which). These receptors originate from a woman aged 55-69 years who had recovered from COVID-19.

The chain has TRBV24-1 and TRBJ2-3, with 8 positions matching TRBD1. Germline V gene data show CDR1 as KGHDR and CDR2 as SFDVKD. With 3 bases clipped from V and 3 bases from J, the junction kept 7 bases outside the gene matches. This CDR3 is 16 amino acids long. DNA of the CDR3: TGTGCCACCAGTGATCCCAGGGGGCTAGTTACAGATACGCAGTATTTT. Translated, it gives CATSDPRGLVTDTQYF.

The chain recombines TRBV18 with TRBJ2-3; 8 bases match TRBD1. The CDR3 is 15 residues long. Per the germline V gene, CDR1 is KGHSH and CDR2 is LQKENI. J gave up 6 bases and V 3 bases, and 8 bases lay outside the gene matches. In DNA form, the CDR3 reads TGTGCCAGCTCACCTCAGCCAACAGGGGGGGATACGCAGTATTTT. Translating gives CASSPQPTGGDTQYF.

This chain links TRBV5-1 with TRBJ1-3; D gene ambiguous. This CDR3 has 15 amino acids. Per germline, CDR1 SGHRS and CDR2 YFSETQ. V lost 0 bases and J lost 2, with 9 bases in between. The CDR3 is CASSLATLPGNTIYF. CDR3 nucleotide sequence: TGCGCCAGCAGCTTGGCCACTCTCCCTGGAAACACCATATATTTT.

The gene calls are TRBV12-3 or TRBV12-4 and TRBJ2-1; perhaps TRBD2 as D (6 bases). The CDR3 has 11 amino acids. V was trimmed by 8 bases and J by 5 bases, leaving 7 bases between them. The CDR3 nucleotides read TGTGCCAGCGCGGGACACAATGAGCAGTTCTTC. Translated: CASAGHNEQFF.

The rearrangement uses TRBV11-3 and TRBJ2-1, with 9 bases lining up with TRBD2. V shed 1 base and J 0 bases; nucleotides not matched to a gene: 13. The length of the CDR3 is 20 residues. Germline V gene lookup returns CDR1 SGHNT and CDR2 YENEEA. The chain's CDR3 is CASSLGVSGGPASSYNEQFF. The CDR3 DNA reads TGTGCCAGCAGCTTAGGGGTTAGCGGGGGACCGGCCAGCTCCTACAATGAGCAGTTCTTC.

The chain couples TRBV7-2 to TRBJ1-6, with D possibly being TRBD1 (6 bases). Germline CDR1 is SGHTA and CDR2 is FQGNSA. The V end lost 3 bases, the J end lost 7 bases, and 10 bases lay between the germline ends. CDR3 length equals 14 residues. CDR3 in amino acids: CASSFQRGNSPLHF. DNA of the CDR3: TGTGCCAGCAGCTTCCAGAGGGGGAATTCACCCCTCCACTTT.

The chain is built from TRBV3-1 (or the pseudogene TRBV3-2) and TRBJ1-2; TRBD1 is a possible D gene (5 bases). Germline V gives CDR1 LGHDT, CDR2 YNNKEL (reference sequence). V gave up 4 bases and J gave up 8 bases, with 20 bases separating them. CDR3 size: 15 residues. In DNA form, the CDR3 reads TGTGCCAGCAGCCCGGAGGGGACGGCGTTTAAAGGCTACACCTTC. Its translation: CASSPEGTAFKGYTF.

V and J are TRBV5-1 and TRBJ2-5, with 8 nucleotides matching TRBD1. CDR1 SGHRS and CDR2 YFSETQ come from the germline V gene. The ends lost 6 bases at V and 5 bases at J; junction bases unmatched: 9. The CDR3 has 14 residues. The CDR3: CASTMGQVGETQYF. For the CDR3, the DNA is TGCGCCAGCACCATGGGACAGGTGGGGGAGACCCAGTACTTC. Combining the CDR3 with reference TRBV5-1 and TRBJ2-5 gives the whole variable domain KAGVTQTPRYLIKTRGQQVTLSCSPISGHRSVSWYQQTPGQGLQFLFEYFSETQRNKGNFPGRFSGRQFSNSRSEMNVSTLELGDSALYLCASTMGQVGETQYFGPGTRLLVL.

This chain joins TRBV13 and TRBJ2-1, with no clear D. V lost 5 bases, J lost 0 bases, and 17 bases lay in between. The CDR3 sequence is 17 residues long. CDR1 and CDR2 from the germline V gene are PRHDT and FYEKMQ (reference sequence). DNA for the CDR3: TGTGCCAGCAGCCCCTCCTTCGATCCGAGCTCCTACAATGAGCAGTTCTTC. Residues: CASSPSFDPSSYNEQFF. The whole variable domain, filled in from reference TRBV13 and TRBJ2-1, reads AAGVIQSPRHLIKEKRETATLKCYPIPRHDTVYWYQQGPGQDPQFLISFYEKMQSDKGSIPDRFSAQQFSDYHSELNMSSLELGDSALYFCASSPSFDPSSYNEQFFGPGTRLTVL.

In this sample, this clone turned up once. The chain is built from TRBV10-3 and TRBJ1-2, with 7 positions matching TRBD1. Germline values: CDR1 ENHRY, CDR2 SYGVKD. There are 15 residues in the CDR3. Germline trimming cut 3 bases from V and 4 bases from J; bases unmatched to any gene: 8. This CDR3 reads CAISETQGLSYGYTF. CDR3 nucleotide sequence: TGTGCCATCAGTGAAACACAGGGGTTGAGCTATGGCTACACCTTC.

The genes are TRBV2 and TRBJ2-7; TRBD1 agrees at 9 bases. The J segment lost 2 bases and the V segment lost 7 bases, leaving 6 bases of the junction unmatched. The CDR3 loop spans 14 amino acids. CDR1 and CDR2 (germline): SNHLY, FYNNEI. In nucleotides, the CDR3 is TGTGCCAGCACCCGGGACAGGGCGACCTACGAGCAGTACTTC. Its translation is CASTRDRATYEQYF.

J is TRBJ1-3 and V is TRBV9; tentative D call: TRBD1 (6 bases). This CDR3 has 16 residues. Trimming removed 4 bases at V and 0 bases at J, with 14 bases between. Germline CDR1 is SGDLS and CDR2 is YYNGEE. The CDR3, as DNA: TGTGCCAGCAGCACCCGGGGGGGGGCCTCTGGAAACACCATATATTTT. It codes for CASSTRGGASGNTIYF.

This clone has only one observation. The gene calls are TRBV6-5 and TRBJ1-5; TRBD1 is a possible D gene (6 bases). The CDR3 spans 15 residues. The germline CDR1 and CDR2 sequences are MNHEY and SVGAGI. V was cut by 8 bases and J by 6 bases, with 20 bases left in between. The CDR3 region has the DNA TGTGCCAGCTCTAGGGGGTCACGTGGAGGTCAGCCCCAGCATTTT. Translated, it gives CASSRGSRGGQPQHF.

This chain links TRBV24-1 with TRBJ1-2; a possible D gene is TRBD1 (6 bases). The V and J ends lost 4 bases and 7 bases respectively, with 15 bases between them. The CDR3 covers 14 residues. Germline CDR1 is KGHDR and CDR2 is SFDVKD. The CDR3 region has the DNA TGTGCCACCAGTGACACAGGGAGTGGTGGTGGCTACACCTTC. As protein: CATSDTGSGGGYTF.

The rearrangement links TRBV9 to TRBJ2-2; D may be TRBD1 (8 bases). Germline V lookup: CDR1 SGDLS, CDR2 YYNGEE. The length of the CDR3 is 14 residues. V lost 3 bases and J lost 4, with 10 bases in between. CDR3 DNA sequence: TGTGCCAGCAGCGACAGGGGGGGCACCGGGGAGCTGTTTTTT. Its protein product is CASSDRGGTGELFF.

This rearrangement joins TRBV18 to TRBJ2-2; a weak D match, TRBD1 (5 bases). The germline V gene encodes CDR1 KGHSH and CDR2 LQKENI. This CDR3 contains 16 residues. V was cut by 0 bases and J by 4 bases, with 12 bases left in between. The CDR3 nucleotides read TGTGCCAGCTCACCACCTGCGCGGACAACCACCGGGGAGCTGTTTTTT. This translates into CASSPPARTTTGELFF.

The genes are TRBV10-1 and TRBJ2-2; D is possibly TRBD2 (5 bases). The CDR3 totals 15 residues. Germline V gene sequence: CDR1 WNHNN, CDR2 SYGVQD (reference sequence). V was pared by 3 bases and J by 1 base, with 9 bases between. The CDR3 protein is CASSDRGLNTGELFF. DNA of the CDR3: TGCGCCAGCAGTGATCGGGGATTGAACACCGGGGAGCTGTTTTTT.

As concerns this clone: The sample contains more than one DNA sequence encoding this CDR3. The chain recombines TRBV7-2 with TRBJ2-2; tentative D call: TRBD1 (5 bases). Between the trimmed V and J ends, which lost 3 bases and 1 base, there was a span of 6 bases. Per germline, CDR1 SGHTA and CDR2 FQGNSA. The CDR3 loop spans 14 amino acids. Here the CDR3 DNA reads TGTGCCAGCAGCTTGGGGCGGAACACCGGGGAGCTGTTTTTT. Encoded protein: CASSLGRNTGELFF.

V gene TRBV11-2 combines with J gene TRBJ2-2, with 8 bases aligning to TRBD2. V was pared by 5 bases and J by 1 base, with 3 bases of the junction left unmatched. The CDR3 length is 15 residues. Germline lookup yields CDR1 SGHAT and CDR2 FQNNGV. CDR3 in DNA: TGTGCCAGCAGCCTAAGCGGGAGGAACACCGGGGAGCTGTTTTTT. Translating gives CASSLSGRNTGELFF.

The gene calls are TRBV12-3 or TRBV12-4 and TRBJ2-1; no definite D call. Between the trimmed V and J ends, which lost 5 bases and 5 bases, there was a span of 4 bases. This CDR3 is 11 amino acids long. The CDR3: CASSLHNEQFF. The CDR3 coding sequence is TGTGCCAGCAGTCTTCACAATGAGCAGTTCTTC.

The chain is built from TRBV10-3 and TRBJ2-3; 10 bases line up with TRBD2. The CDR3 runs to 14 residues. V lost 10 bases and J lost 3; bases outside the gene matches: 7. Germline V CDR1 and CDR2: ENHRY, SYGVKD. The CDR3 is CASQRGGLTDTQYF. In DNA, the CDR3 is TGTGCCAGTCAGCGGGGGGGCTTAACAGATACGCAGTATTTT.

The rearrangement links TRBV24-1 to TRBJ1-1, with D maybe TRBD1 (6 bases). V was pared by 2 bases and J by 4 bases, with 13 bases between. CDR1 and CDR2 (germline): KGHDR, SFDVKD. This CDR3 spans 15 amino acids. The CDR3: CATSDSRGGSTEAFF. The CDR3 nucleotides are TGTGCCACCAGTGATTCCAGGGGAGGGAGCACTGAAGCTTTCTTT.

This chain links TRBV11-2 with TRBJ2-1, with 16 positions matching TRBD2. V lost 4 bases and J lost 7; bases outside the gene matches: 10. The CDR3 length is 18 residues. Germline-derived CDR1 and CDR2 are SGHAT and FQNNGV. The CDR3 spells CASSSGAGTSGGANEQFF. In DNA, the CDR3 is TGTGCCAGCAGCTCGGGAGCCGGGACTAGCGGGGGGGCTAATGAGCAGTTCTTC.

V usage is TRBV4-1 and J usage is TRBJ1-4, with D maybe TRBD1 (6 bases). V lost 1 base to trimming and J lost 6 bases, with 9 bases between them. CDR1 and CDR2 (germline): MGHRA, YSYEKL. This CDR3 is 14 amino acids long. This CDR3 reads CASSQAQGDEKLFF. In nucleotides, the CDR3 is TGCGCCAGCAGCCAAGCACAGGGAGATGAAAAACTGTTTTTT.

In this sample, this clone turned up many times. This rearrangement joins TRBV30 to TRBJ1-6; 8 positions agree with TRBD1. Unmatched junction bases numbered 2, after V lost 0 bases and J lost 7 bases. Per germline, CDR1 GTSNPN and CDR2 SVGIG (reference sequence). The CDR3 covers 14 residues. The CDR3 bases are TGTGCCTGGAGTGTACAGGGGGTAAATTCACCCCTCCACTTT. This translates into CAWSVQGVNSPLHF.

This clone has only one observation. The CDR3 DNA is TGTGCCAGCAGTCCGGGACAGGGGGGAAACACCATATATTTT. Its translation: CASSPGQGGNTIYF. The chain employs TRBV6-6 and TRBJ1-3; 10 nucleotides match TRBD1. Per the germline V gene, CDR1 is MNHNY and CDR2 is SVGAGI (reference sequence). This CDR3 is built from 14 residues. V dropped 5 bases and J dropped 4; count of bases not matched to a gene: 2.

Regarding this clone: Other DNA sequences within the sample encode an identical CDR3. The rearrangement uses TRBV5-1 and TRBJ1-3; no firm D call. There are 15 residues in the CDR3. The germline V gene has CDR1 SGHRS and CDR2 YFSETQ. The V gene lost 0 bases and the J gene lost 0 bases, with 7 bases spanning the gap. In nucleotides, the CDR3 is TGCGCCAGCAGCTTGGCTGACACCTCTGGAAACACCATATATTTT. As protein: CASSLADTSGNTIYF.

V and J are TRBV6-5 and TRBJ1-2, with D perhaps matching TRBD1 (6 bases). This CDR3 comprises 14 residues. Trimming pared 7 bases from V and 3 bases from J, leaving 15 bases between. Germline V gene sequence: CDR1 MNHEY, CDR2 SVGAGI. The CDR3 nucleotides read TGTGCCAGCACAAGAGCAGGGGCGGACTATGGCTACACCTTC. Its translation is CASTRAGADYGYTF.

V is TRBV6-5 and J is TRBJ2-7; 10 bases map to TRBD1. CDR1 is MNHEY, CDR2 SVGAGI, per germline. Trimming removed 6 bases from V and 7 bases from J; junction bases left unmatched: 12. The CDR3 runs 15 residues. CDR3: CASSRTGGTGREQYV. The CDR3 bases are TGTGCCAGCAGCCGGACAGGGGGAACGGGAAGGGAGCAGTACGTC.

The chain combines TRBV7-6 with TRBJ1-4; D gene ambiguous. Germline-derived CDR1 and CDR2 are SGHVS and FNYEAQ. Trimming removed 0 bases at V and 4 bases at J, with 6 bases between. The CDR3 has 14 residues. CDR3 loop: CASSLAAFNEKLFF. The CDR3 DNA reads TGTGCCAGCAGCTTAGCAGCCTTTAATGAAAAACTGTTTTTT.

This chain uses TRBV5-4 with TRBJ2-5; D perhaps matches TRBD2 (7 bases). With 4 bases removed from V and 5 bases from J, the gap between germline ends came to 15 bases. CDR1 and CDR2 (germline): SGHNT, YYREEE (reference sequence). The CDR3 runs 14 residues. The CDR3 DNA reads TGTGCCAGCAGCCCCATAGGGGGAGGGGAGACCCAGTACTTC. As protein: CASSPIGGGETQYF.